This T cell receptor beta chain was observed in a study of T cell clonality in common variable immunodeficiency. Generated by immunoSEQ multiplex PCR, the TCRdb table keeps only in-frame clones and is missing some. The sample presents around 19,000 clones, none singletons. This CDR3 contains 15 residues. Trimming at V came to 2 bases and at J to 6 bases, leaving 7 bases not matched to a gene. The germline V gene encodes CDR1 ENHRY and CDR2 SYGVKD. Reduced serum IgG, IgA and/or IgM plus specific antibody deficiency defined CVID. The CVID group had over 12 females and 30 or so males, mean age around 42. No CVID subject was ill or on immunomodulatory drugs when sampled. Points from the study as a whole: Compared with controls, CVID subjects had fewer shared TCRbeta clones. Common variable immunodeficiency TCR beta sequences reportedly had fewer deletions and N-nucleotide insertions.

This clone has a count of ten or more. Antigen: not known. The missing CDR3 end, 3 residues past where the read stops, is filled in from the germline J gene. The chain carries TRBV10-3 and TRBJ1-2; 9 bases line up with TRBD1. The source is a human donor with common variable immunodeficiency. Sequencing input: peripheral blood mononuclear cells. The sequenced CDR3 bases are TGTGCCATCAGTGAGACAAACAGGGGGCTGGATGGC. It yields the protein CAISETNRGLDG. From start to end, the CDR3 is CAISETNRGLDGYTF.